One and the same sample provided the 30 T cell receptor beta chains below, sequenced in a study of graft-versus-host responses after intestinal transplantation. Some clones are missing from TCRdb's copy, which holds only in-frame ones; the method was immunoSEQ multiplex PCR. The repertoire consists of 35,000 to 50,000 clones, with roughly 95% occurring once and the leading ten covering 1.6%. The material was PBMCs, obtained around 48 weeks after intestinal transplant. Receptor source: a human patient who received an intestinal transplant, so some T cells may come from the graft donor.

V usage is TRBV5-6 and J usage is TRBJ2-1, with 7 positions matching TRBD1. Germline CDR1 reads SGHDT; CDR2 reads YYEEEE. The CDR3 has 14 amino acids. Germline trimming cut 0 bases from V and 5 bases from J; bases unmatched to any gene: 2. As DNA, the CDR3 is TGTGCCAGCAGCTTGGCCGGGACAGACAATGAGCAGTTCTTC. It specifies CASSLAGTDNEQFF.

The chain uses TRBV7-9 and TRBJ2-5; TRBD1 matches 7 bases. Germline trimming cut 5 bases from V and 1 base from J; bases unmatched to any gene: 4. Germline-derived CDR1 and CDR2 are SEHNR and FQNEAQ (reference sequence). The CDR3 has 14 residues. DNA of the CDR3: TGTGCCAGCAGCCTAACAGGGGCCCAAGAGACCCAGTACTTC. It codes for CASSLTGAQETQYF.

V usage is TRBV18 and J usage is TRBJ2-6; unclear D gene. The V and J ends lost 4 bases and 1 base respectively, with 11 bases between them. This CDR3 contains 16 residues. Germline-derived CDR1 and CDR2 are KGHSH and LQKENI. This CDR3 is CASSRVDLSGANVLTF. The CDR3 nucleotides are TGTGCCAGCTCACGGGTCGACCTTTCTGGGGCCAACGTCCTGACTTTC.

This clone was seen just once. The rearrangement joins TRBV2 to TRBJ2-5, with a tentative D call TRBD2 (5 bases). The J call may not be correct, given that the DNA end is closer to TRBJ2-7. The CDR3 consists of 13 residues. Germline V gene sequence: CDR1 SNHLY, CDR2 FYNNEI. Here the CDR3 DNA reads TGTGCCAGCAGGGTCAGCGGATCCTACGAGCAGTACTTC. Translation: CASRVSGSYEQYF.

The V call is TRBV9, the J call TRBJ2-7; D is undetermined. The germline V gene has CDR1 SGDLS and CDR2 YYNGEE. The CDR3 runs to 13 residues. The V gene lost 2 bases and the J gene lost 7 bases, with 13 bases spanning the gap. CDR3 nucleotide sequence: TGTGCCAGCAGCGTGGGTGGTTCTTCGGAGCAGTACTTC. This translates into CASSVGGSSEQYF.

This clone is a singleton in its sample. This chain uses TRBV18 with TRBJ2-2, with D tentatively TRBD1 (5 bases). Germline CDR1 and CDR2: KGHSH and LQKENI. Trimming left V 5 bases short and J 4 bases short, with 14 bases between. This CDR3 has 15 residues. The CDR3: CASSNLQERTGELFF. In nucleotides, the CDR3 is TGTGCCAGCTCAAACCTACAGGAACGCACCGGGGAGCTGTTTTTT.

This rearrangement joins TRBV6-6 to TRBJ1-4; D uncertain. In germline, CDR1 is MNHNY, CDR2 SVGAGI (reference sequence). CDR3 size: 14 residues. Trimming cost V 1 base and J 7 bases, with 10 bases left between them. The chain's CDR3 is CASSYLGSGEKLFF. For the CDR3, the DNA is TGTGCCAGCAGTTACTTAGGGTCTGGTGAAAAACTGTTTTTT.

V and J are TRBV19 and TRBJ2-6; D gene ambiguous. CDR1 and CDR2 (germline): LNHDA, SQIVND (reference sequence). The CDR3 sequence is 15 residues long. V shed 3 bases and J shed 0 bases, with 6 bases lying between them. The CDR3 sequence: CASSILYSGANVLTF. Here the CDR3 DNA reads TGTGCCAGTAGTATCCTGTACTCTGGGGCCAACGTCCTGACTTTC.

The chain carries TRBV5-1 and TRBJ1-5; D uncertain. Germline CDR1 is SGHRS and CDR2 is YFSETQ. The CDR3 has 14 amino acids. V was trimmed by 4 bases and J by 2 bases, leaving 10 bases between them. For the CDR3, the DNA is TGCGCCAGCAGCCTGGGTGGGCGCAATCAGCCCCAGCATTTT. Translating gives CASSLGGRNQPQHF.

The J gene is TRBJ2-7, the V gene TRBV10-2; possibly TRBD1 for D (5 bases). The CDR3 runs to 13 residues. Germline loops: CDR1 WSHSY, CDR2 SAAADI. Trimming removed 6 bases from V and 5 bases from J, with 14 bases in between. CDR3 nucleotide sequence: TGCGCCAGCAGGGCGCGGCAGGGCCACGAGCAGTACTTC. Translating it yields CASRARQGHEQYF.

The rearrangement uses TRBV7-7 and TRBJ2-3, with 10 bases aligning to TRBD2. This CDR3 comprises 15 residues. V was pared by 5 bases and J by 1 base, with 3 bases of the junction left unmatched. The germline V gene has CDR1 SSHAT and CDR2 FNYEAQ (reference sequence). This CDR3 reads CASSLGLAGTDTQYF. The CDR3 DNA sequence: TGTGCCAGCAGCCTCGGACTAGCGGGCACAGATACGCAGTATTTT.

This sequence joins TRBV6-5 and TRBJ2-7, with D hard to call. CDR1 is MNHEY, CDR2 SVGAGI, per germline. Trimming cost V 10 bases and J 7 bases, with 17 bases left between them. There are 12 residues in the CDR3. CDR3 DNA: TGTGCCACCCGGGTCGGGTTCCTGGAGCAGTACTTC. Protein: CATRVGFLEQYF.

The sample holds a few counts of this clone. The rearrangement uses TRBV5-1 and TRBJ2-5; D unresolved. Germline-derived CDR1 and CDR2 are SGHRS and YFSETQ. Trimming removed 0 bases from V and 5 bases from J, with 11 bases in between. This CDR3 contains 14 residues. The DNA of the CDR3 is TGCGCCAGCAGCTTGGGCAGGTTTTTTGAGACCCAGTACTTC. It codes for CASSLGRFFETQYF. Variable domain in full (rest from reference TRBV5-1 and TRBJ2-5): KAGVTQTPRYLIKTRGQQVTLSCSPISGHRSVSWYQQTPGQGLQFLFEYFSETQRNKGNFPGRFSGRQFSNSRSEMNVSTLELGDSALYLCASSLGRFFETQYFGPGTRLLVL.

The V and J genes are TRBV11-3 and TRBJ2-2, with D possibly matching TRBD1 (5 bases). The CDR3 has 15 residues. V lost 4 bases to trimming and J lost 1 base, with 10 bases between them. CDR1 is SGHNT and CDR2 is YENEEA in the germline V gene. CDR3 nucleotide sequence: TGTGCCAGCAGCTCCCCAACAGGGAACACCGGGGAGCTGTTTTTT. Protein product: CASSSPTGNTGELFF.

As regards this clone: A read error may produce the germline difference seen at one junction end. The rearrangement uses TRBV6-5 and TRBJ2-3, with 9 bases identical to TRBD2. The CDR3 runs 16 residues. The germline gives CDR1 MNHEY, CDR2 SVGAGI. DNA for the CDR3: TGTGCCAGCAGTAACTCTCTAGCGGGACTATCAAATACGCAGTATTTT. Its translation: CASSNSLAGLSNTQYF.

The V and J genes are TRBV7-9 and TRBJ2-7; 8 bases map to TRBD2. V shed 2 bases and J 0 bases; nucleotides not matched to a gene: 3. Germline V gene data show CDR1 as SEHNR and CDR2 as FQNEAQ (reference sequence). The CDR3 consists of 15 residues. CDR3 nucleotides: TGTGCCAGCAGCTTAATGGCGGGGGGCTCCTACGAGCAGTACTTC. It translates to CASSLMAGGSYEQYF.

The V gene is TRBV14, the J gene TRBJ1-3; possible D gene TRBD1, 5 bases. Trimming pared 5 bases from V and 2 bases from J, leaving 13 bases between. The CDR3 covers 15 residues. Looked up from germline, CDR1 is SGHDN and CDR2 is FVKESK. In DNA, the CDR3 is TGTGCCAGCAGCTTTACCTCAGGGACTGGAAACACCATATATTTT. Translating gives CASSFTSGTGNTIYF. The whole variable domain, filled in from reference TRBV14 and TRBJ1-3, reads EAGVTQFPSHSVIEKGQTVTLRCDPISGHDNLYWYRRVMGKEIKFLLHFVKESKQDESGMPNNRFLAERTGGTYSTLKVQPAELEDSGVYFCASSFTSGTGNTIYFGEGSWLTVV.

The rearrangement links TRBV7-3 to TRBJ1-5; D unresolved. Germline lookup yields CDR1 SGHTA and CDR2 FQGTGA. The V gene lost 2 bases and the J gene lost 7 bases, with 18 bases spanning the gap. This CDR3 region has 16 residues. CDR3 DNA sequence: TGTGCCAGCAGCTTAGGATACATGAAGTATGGGCAGCCCCAGCATTTT. Residues: CASSLGYMKYGQPQHF.

The J gene is TRBJ2-1, the V gene TRBV7-6; D possibly corresponds to TRBD2 (5 bases). Trimming removed 1 base from V and 3 bases from J, with 16 bases in between. Looked up from germline, CDR1 is SGHVS and CDR2 is FNYEAQ. The CDR3 length is 17 residues. The CDR3 region has the DNA TGTGCCAGCAGCTTAGGAGTCGGGAACTTACTCTACAATGAGCAGTTCTTC. It yields the protein CASSLGVGNLLYNEQFF.

V and J are TRBV2 and TRBJ2-7, with D tentatively TRBD2 (5 bases). CDR1 and CDR2 (germline): SNHLY, FYNNEI. Trimming pared 6 bases from V and 7 bases from J, leaving 22 bases between. The CDR3 consists of 15 residues. The CDR3 DNA is TGTGCCAGCAGCCTCACGCCGGGCGCGGGTCAAGAGCAGTACTTC. Translation: CASSLTPGAGQEQYF. Full variable domain (outside the CDR3, taken from reference TRBV2 and TRBJ2-7): EPEVTQTPSHQVTQMGQEVILRCVPISNHLYFYWYRQILGQKVEFLVSFYNNEISEKSEIFDDQFSVERPDGSNFTLKIRSTKLEDSAMYFCASSLTPGAGQEQYFGPGTRLTVT.

Remarks on this clone: Within the sample, other DNA sequences also encode this same CDR3. V and J are TRBV5-6 and TRBJ2-7; D not certain. The CDR3 contains 12 residues. The ends were cut back, 0 bases at V and 3 bases at J, with 4 bases in the middle. Germline values: CDR1 SGHDT, CDR2 YYEEEE. The CDR3 bases are TGTGCCAGCAGCTTGGGTGGCTACGAGCAGTACTTC. It specifies CASSLGGYEQYF.

The chain is built from TRBV10-3 and TRBJ1-1; a weak D match, TRBD1 (6 bases). The CDR3 is 15 amino acids. Germline assignment: CDR1 ENHRY and CDR2 SYGVKD. Trimming cost V 8 bases and J 4 bases, with 20 bases left between them. The CDR3 region is CAISGRGAQVTEAFF. The CDR3 DNA reads TGTGCCATCTCGGGGCGGGGGGCGCAGGTCACTGAAGCTTTCTTT.

The chain is built from TRBV28 and TRBJ1-5; D possibly corresponds to TRBD1 (5 bases). Germline V gene lookup returns CDR1 MDHEN and CDR2 SYDVKM. The germline V and J ends were trimmed by 8 bases and 5 bases, with 16 bases remaining between them. This CDR3 spans 14 amino acids. CDR3 residues: CASEHGGIHQPQHF. As DNA, the CDR3 is TGTGCCAGCGAACACGGGGGTATCCATCAGCCCCAGCATTTT.

V is TRBV28 and J is TRBJ2-3, with 10 bases aligning to TRBD1. CDR3 length: 16 amino acids. Looked up from germline, CDR1 is MDHEN and CDR2 is SYDVKM. With V trimmed by 6 bases and J by 2 bases, 8 bases remained unmatched. CDR3: CASSVTGTGATDTQYF. The CDR3 DNA reads as TGTGCCAGCAGCGTAACCGGGACAGGGGCCACAGATACGCAGTATTTT. Based on the CDR3 plus reference TRBV28 and TRBJ2-3, the full variable domain is DVKVTQSSRYLVKRTGEKVFLECVQDMDHENMFWYRQDPGLGLRLIYFSYDVKMKEKGDIPEGYSVSREKKERFSLILESASTNQTSMYLCASSVTGTGATDTQYFGPGTRLTVL.

V usage is TRBV27 and J usage is TRBJ1-5, with TRBD1 matching over 7 bases. Trimming removed 1 base from V and 4 bases from J; junction bases left unmatched: 4. Germline CDR1 reads MNHEY; CDR2 reads SMNVEV (reference sequence). The CDR3 loop spans 15 amino acids. CDR3 DNA sequence: TGTGCCAGCAGTTTATTAGGACAGGCGAATCAGCCCCAGCATTTT. Its protein is CASSLLGQANQPQHF.

The chain carries TRBV6-5 and TRBJ2-1; D unresolved. In germline, CDR1 is MNHEY, CDR2 SVGAGI. There are 15 residues in the CDR3. Trimming pared 0 bases from V and 6 bases from J, leaving 12 bases between. In nucleotides, the CDR3 is TGTGCCAGCAGTTACTCCTTATACCTTGGCAATGAGCAGTTCTTC. Encoded protein: CASSYSLYLGNEQFF.

The chain has TRBV10-3 and TRBJ1-2; 9 positions agree with TRBD1. With 2 bases clipped from V and 5 bases from J, the junction kept 15 bases outside the gene matches. This CDR3 comprises 18 residues. The germline V gene has CDR1 ENHRY and CDR2 SYGVKD. The CDR3 sequence is CAISEGPGQGSPKYGYTF. The CDR3 nucleotides read TGTGCCATCAGTGAGGGCCCGGGACAGGGATCCCCGAAGTATGGCTACACCTTC.

The chain joins TRBV19 to TRBJ2-1, with TRBD1 identical over 9 bases. Germline lookup yields CDR1 LNHDA and CDR2 SQIVND (reference sequence). This CDR3 has 15 amino acids. The trim removed 3 bases at V and 10 bases at J, leaving 10 bases unmatched. CDR3 coding DNA: TGTGCCAGTAGTATTAGGAGACAGGGGGGGCAGGAGCAGTTCTTC. Its translation: CASSIRRQGGQEQFF.

This sequence joins TRBV5-4 and TRBJ1-2, with TRBD1 identical over 11 bases. V was clipped by 3 bases and J by 8 bases; unmatched bases: 9. The CDR3 covers 15 residues. Germline values: CDR1 SGHNT, CDR2 YYREEE (reference sequence). Here the CDR3 reads CASSSDPGQGEGYTF. In DNA, the CDR3 is TGTGCCAGCAGCTCAGATCCGGGACAGGGGGAGGGCTACACCTTC.

The chain's CDR3 is CASSVAEGGGPGETQYF. CDR3 nucleotide sequence: TGTGCCAGCAGCGTAGCGGAAGGGGGCGGCCCGGGTGAGACCCAGTACTTC. This sequence joins TRBV9 and TRBJ2-5, with 7 bases identical to TRBD1. CDR3 length equals 17 residues. Germline CDR1 SGDLS, CDR2 YYNGEE. The ends lost 0 bases at V and 5 bases at J; junction bases unmatched: 13. The whole variable domain, remainder taken from reference TRBV9 and TRBJ2-5, is DSGVTQTPKHLITATGQRVTLRCSPRSGDLSVYWYQQSLDQGLQFLIQYYNGEERAKGNILERFSAQQFPDLHSELNLSSLELGDSALYFCASSVAEGGGPGETQYFGPGTRLLVL.